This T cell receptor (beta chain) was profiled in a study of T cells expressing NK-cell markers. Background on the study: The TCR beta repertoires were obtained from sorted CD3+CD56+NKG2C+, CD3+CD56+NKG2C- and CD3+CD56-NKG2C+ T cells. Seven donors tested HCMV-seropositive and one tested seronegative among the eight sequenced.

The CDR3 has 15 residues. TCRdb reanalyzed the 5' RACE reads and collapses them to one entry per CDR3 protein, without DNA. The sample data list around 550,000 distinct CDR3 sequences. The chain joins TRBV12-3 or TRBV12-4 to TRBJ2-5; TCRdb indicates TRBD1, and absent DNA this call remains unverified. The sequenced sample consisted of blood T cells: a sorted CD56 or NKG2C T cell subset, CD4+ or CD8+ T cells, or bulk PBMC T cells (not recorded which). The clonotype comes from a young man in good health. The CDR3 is CASSLNGRGGETQYF.